This entry describes one TCR beta chain. Its antigen is not known. Losses at the gene ends were 4 bases for V and 4 bases for J; bases not matched to a gene: 7. The CDR3 length is 18 residues. Healthy Russian Caucasian donors spanned ages about 6 to 100 years. For the second PCR, which ran for 7 to 11 cycles, a sample-barcoded 5' primer and a J-beta primer mix were used. Through a template-switch adaptor with 12 random nucleotides, each cDNA molecule received a tag. Each CDR3 protein gets one entry after TCRdb re-called the 5' RACE reads with MiXCR. The sample holds 800,000 to 950,000 distinct CDR3 sequences; around 48% are singletons and the top ten take around 15%. The data derive from a study of blood T cells in healthy people across ages. Overall study findings and caveats: Greater diversity and more naive CD4+ cells were seen in long-lived donors than in aged donors. The unknown donor CMV status may have confounded expanded clonotype changes.

This TCR derives from a man aged 25-40 years in good health. Sequenced input: blood. This sequence joins TRBV12-3 or TRBV12-4 and TRBJ2-2; TRBD2 agrees at 15 bases. The CDR3 protein is CASSWTSGGALGTGELFF. DNA for the CDR3: TGTGCCAGCAGTTGGACTAGCGGGGGGGCCCTTGGCACCGGGGAGCTGTTTTTT.